The 31 T cell receptor beta chains in this list originate from one sample, sequenced in a study of blood T cell repertoires in COVID-19. Generated by immunoSEQ multiplex PCR, the TCRdb table keeps only in-frame clones and is missing some. The repertoire holds roughly 210,000 clones, with around 90% as singletons. The sequencing sample was made of PBMCs or T cells enriched from blood (not recorded which). The receptors originated from a man aged 30 to 45 in a cohort exposed to, infected with or recovered from COVID-19 (not recorded which).

The chain combines TRBV19 with TRBJ2-1, with 9 nucleotides matching TRBD2. CDR1 LNHDA and CDR2 SQIVND come from the germline V gene (reference sequence). J was trimmed by 7 bases and V by 6 bases; bases with no gene match: 7. The CDR3 contains 14 residues. The CDR3 DNA sequence: TGTGCCAGTAGCCTTAGCGGGAGTGCGAATGAGCAGTTCTTC. Its protein is CASSLSGSANEQFF.

This sequence joins TRBV27 and TRBJ2-1, with TRBD1 identical over 10 bases. Looked up from germline, CDR1 is MNHEY and CDR2 is SMNVEV (reference sequence). The CDR3 is 15 residues long. The ends lost 2 bases at V and 6 bases at J; junction bases unmatched: 4. CDR3 coding DNA: TGTGCCAGCAGTTTACCTGGACAGGGGGGCAATGAGCAGTTCTTC. It yields the protein CASSLPGQGGNEQFF.

The rearrangement joins TRBV7-9 to TRBJ2-7; 12 positions agree with TRBD1. Germline V gene sequence: CDR1 SEHNR, CDR2 FQNEAQ (reference sequence). Unmatched junction bases numbered 8, after V lost 4 bases and J lost 7 bases. CDR3 length: 15 residues. CDR3 in DNA: TGTGCCAGCAGCTCCCGGGACAGGGGGCTTGATGAGCAGTACTTC. It translates to CASSSRDRGLDEQYF.

This chain's CDR3 is CASSLSGGAGSKNIQYF. CDR3 sequence (DNA): TGTGCCAGCAGCTTATCCGGTGGGGCCGGGTCCAAAAACATTCAGTACTTC. This sequence joins TRBV7-2 and TRBJ2-4; D might be TRBD1 (5 bases). The length of the CDR3 is 17 residues. Deletions cut 2 bases from V and 2 bases from J, with 16 bases between. CDR1 SGHTA and CDR2 FQGNSA come from the germline V gene.

The V gene is TRBV7-3, the J gene TRBJ2-1; 9 bases map to TRBD2. The germline gives CDR1 SGHTA, CDR2 FQGTGA. This CDR3 comprises 19 residues. The J segment lost 0 bases and the V segment lost 4 bases, leaving 13 bases of the junction unmatched. In DNA, the CDR3 is TGTGCCAGCAGCTCCCCTCTTTCTAGCGGGAAGGGCTCCTACAATGAGCAGTTCTTC. Its translation: CASSSPLSSGKGSYNEQFF.

Remarks on this clone: In the same sample, other DNA sequences code for this CDR3. The chain recombines TRBV5-4 with TRBJ2-7; TRBD1 matches 8 bases. CDR1 and CDR2 (germline): SGHNT, YYREEE (reference sequence). The CDR3 has 14 amino acids. The ends lost 3 bases at V and 0 bases at J; junction bases unmatched: 2. The CDR3 DNA reads TGTGCCAGCAGCTGGGGGACAGGCTCCTACGAGCAGTACTTC. Protein sequence: CASSWGTGSYEQYF. Full variable domain (remainder filled in from reference TRBV5-4 and TRBJ2-7): ETGVTQSPTHLIKTRGQQVTLRCSSQSGHNTVSWYQQALGQGPQFIFQYYREEENGRGNFPPRFSGLQFPNYSSELNVNALELDDSALYLCASSWGTGSYEQYFGPGTRLTVT.

This sequence joins TRBV5-1 and TRBJ2-2, with 14 bases aligning to TRBD2. The CDR3 runs 18 residues. Germline CDR1 reads SGHRS; CDR2 reads YFSETQ. V trimming: 0 bases; J trimming: 4 bases; junction bases outside the gene matches: 5. This CDR3 is CASSLEGLAGVGTGELFF. The CDR3 DNA follows: TGCGCCAGCAGCTTGGAGGGACTAGCGGGAGTCGGCACCGGGGAGCTGTTTTTT.

The rearrangement joins TRBV9 to TRBJ2-2; D might be TRBD1 (5 bases). Deletions cut 5 bases from V and 7 bases from J, with 9 bases between. CDR1 is SGDLS, CDR2 YYNGEE, per germline. The length of the CDR3 is 12 residues. The CDR3 coding sequence is TGTGCCAGCAGTGACCAGGGCGGGGAGCTGTTTTTT. Translating it yields CASSDQGGELFF.

The chain links TRBV12-3 or TRBV12-4 to TRBJ2-1, with D perhaps matching TRBD2 (5 bases). The CDR3 length is 13 residues. V shed 3 bases and J shed 6 bases, with 9 bases lying between them. The CDR3 here is CASSFSGGNEQFF. CDR3 coding DNA: TGTGCCAGCAGTTTCAGTGGAGGCAATGAGCAGTTCTTC.

The V and J genes are TRBV27 and TRBJ1-2; TRBD1 agrees at 9 bases. The CDR3 runs to 13 residues. Looked up from germline, CDR1 is MNHEY and CDR2 is SMNVEV (reference sequence). Unmatched junction bases numbered 4, after V lost 6 bases and J lost 5 bases. This CDR3 is CASSPGQGYGYTF. The CDR3 DNA sequence: TGTGCCAGCAGCCCAGGACAGGGGTATGGCTACACCTTC.

This chain links TRBV27 with TRBJ2-1, with TRBD2 identical over 14 bases. With V trimmed by 7 bases and J by 3 bases, 5 bases remained unmatched. Per the germline V gene, CDR1 is MNHEY and CDR2 is SMNVEV (reference sequence). The length of the CDR3 is 16 residues. DNA for the CDR3: TGTGCCAGCACCATGGGACTAGCGGGAGTCTACAATGAGCAGTTCTTC. Protein sequence: CASTMGLAGVYNEQFF.

The CDR3 reads CASSQGRGTDTQYF. The CDR3 nucleotides are TGTGCCAGCAGCCAGGGGCGAGGCACAGATACGCAGTATTTT. The chain carries TRBV3-1 (or the pseudogene TRBV3-2) and TRBJ2-3; D possibly corresponds to TRBD1 (5 bases). With 3 bases removed from V and 1 base from J, the gap between germline ends came to 8 bases. Germline CDR1 and CDR2: LGHDT and YNNKEL (reference sequence). The CDR3 covers 14 residues.

The J gene is TRBJ1-1, the V gene TRBV7-9; D gene uncertain. Germline CDR1 reads SEHNR; CDR2 reads FQNEAQ (reference sequence). The CDR3 is 15 amino acids. V was trimmed by 8 bases and J by 0 bases, leaving 16 bases between them. The CDR3 sequence: CASLRTGGMNTEAFF. The CDR3 bases are TGTGCCAGCCTCAGAACGGGAGGGATGAACACTGAAGCTTTCTTT.

The J gene is TRBJ2-3, the V gene TRBV9; D is possibly TRBD1 (6 bases). This CDR3 spans 14 amino acids. Germline V lookup: CDR1 SGDLS, CDR2 YYNGEE. Deletions cut 3 bases from V and 8 bases from J, with 16 bases between. CDR3 sequence (DNA): TGTGCCAGCAGCGCCGGACAGCTCAAGGGTACGCAGTATTTT. It specifies CASSAGQLKGTQYF.

The CDR3 sequence: CSVEVPPWTGYREQYF. The CDR3 coding sequence is TGCAGCGTTGAAGTTCCTCCGTGGACAGGGTATCGCGAGCAGTACTTC. J is TRBJ2-7 and V is TRBV29-1; 8 bases agree with TRBD1. The germline V gene encodes CDR1 SQVTM and CDR2 ANQGSEA. CDR3 length equals 16 residues. V was pared by 1 base and J by 6 bases, with 14 bases of the junction left unmatched.

The rearrangement uses TRBV11-1 and TRBJ2-1; no clear D gene. The CDR3 runs to 13 residues. Germline values: CDR1 SGHAT, CDR2 FQDESV (reference sequence). The V end was cut by 0 bases, the J end by 5 bases, with 5 bases between. CDR3 sequence: CASSLARDNEQFF. CDR3 nucleotide sequence: TGTGCCAGCAGCTTAGCCCGAGACAATGAGCAGTTCTTC.

This sequence joins TRBV9 and TRBJ2-2; D gene ambiguous. V was clipped by 1 base and J by 12 bases, with 19 bases between them. Germline loops: CDR1 SGDLS, CDR2 YYNGEE. The CDR3 spans 15 residues. The CDR3 region has the DNA TGTGCCAGCAGCGTACTAGGCGGTGGATTGATCAAGCTGTTTTTT. It yields the protein CASSVLGGGLIKLFF.

The rearrangement uses TRBV5-1 and TRBJ2-3; D might be TRBD1 (5 bases). The CDR3 runs to 14 residues. The V end lost 0 bases, the J end lost 6 bases, and 11 bases lay between the germline ends. From germline, CDR1 is SGHRS and CDR2 YFSETQ. The CDR3 loop is CASSLVSGPDTQYF. Written as DNA, the CDR3 is TGCGCCAGCAGCTTGGTATCAGGGCCCGATACGCAGTATTTT. The entire variable domain, with the rest obtained from reference TRBV5-1 and TRBJ2-3, is as follows: KAGVTQTPRYLIKTRGQQVTLSCSPISGHRSVSWYQQTPGQGLQFLFEYFSETQRNKGNFPGRFSGRQFSNSRSEMNVSTLELGDSALYLCASSLVSGPDTQYFGPGTRLTVL.

J is TRBJ1-5 and V is TRBV27; D possibly corresponds to TRBD1 (6 bases). The germline gives CDR1 MNHEY, CDR2 SMNVEV (reference sequence). Between the trimmed V and J ends, which lost 6 bases and 2 bases, there was a span of 17 bases. The CDR3 spans 16 residues. CDR3 residues: CASSTWGGLGNQPQHF. The CDR3, as DNA: TGTGCCAGCAGCACATGGGGGGGGCTTGGCAATCAGCCCCAGCATTTT.

The chain has TRBV18 and TRBJ1-3, with no clear D. V lost 1 base and J 4 bases, leaving 14 bases between the germline ends. Germline loops: CDR1 KGHSH, CDR2 LQKENI. This CDR3 region has 16 residues. The CDR3 region has the DNA TGTGCCAGCTCACCACTGAGTCAGGTCTCCGGAAACACCATATATTTT. Encoded protein: CASSPLSQVSGNTIYF.

The rearrangement uses TRBV4-3 and TRBJ2-2, with D possibly TRBD2 on 6 matching bases. The CDR3 has 17 residues. Trimming shortened V by 0 bases and J by 5 bases, and 16 bases separated the two germline ends. Germline-derived CDR1 and CDR2 are LGHNA and YSLEER. CDR3 residues: CASSQEISGPTTGELFF. In DNA form, the CDR3 reads TGCGCCAGCAGCCAAGAGATTAGCGGCCCAACGACCGGGGAGCTGTTTTTT.

This chain uses TRBV11-2 with TRBJ1-4; the match to TRBD1 covers 9 bases. The CDR3 totals 16 residues. Germline V CDR1 and CDR2: SGHAT, FQNNGV. The V gene end was trimmed by 5 bases and the J gene end by 6 bases; junction bases not matched to a gene: 10. The CDR3 region is CASSPSTGGGDEKLFF. The CDR3 nucleotides are TGTGCCAGCAGCCCCTCAACAGGGGGCGGGGATGAAAAACTGTTTTTT.

This sequence joins TRBV18 and TRBJ1-2; possibly TRBD1 for D (5 bases). CDR1 and CDR2 from the germline V gene are KGHSH and LQKENI. The CDR3 consists of 17 residues. Trimming stripped 3 bases from V and 1 base from J, with 18 bases between. The CDR3: CASSPLEPGSGNYGYTF. For the CDR3, the DNA is TGTGCCAGCTCACCTCTCGAGCCAGGGTCGGGTAACTATGGCTACACCTTC.

This clone has just one count. The J gene is TRBJ1-4, the V gene TRBV7-2; 9 bases are a match to TRBD1. The CDR3 totals 16 residues. With V trimmed by 4 bases and J by 4 bases, 7 bases remained unmatched. Per the germline V gene, CDR1 is SGHTA and CDR2 is FQGNSA. CDR3 residues: CASSSNRGRLNEKLFF. The CDR3, as DNA: TGTGCCAGCAGCTCTAACAGGGGGCGTCTTAATGAAAAACTGTTTTTT.

This chain connects TRBV15 to TRBJ1-1, with TRBD1 as a possible D gene (5 bases). The V gene's germline CDR1 is LNHNV and CDR2 YYDKDF (reference sequence). Trimming stripped 0 bases from V and 10 bases from J, with 15 bases between. The CDR3 covers 14 residues. CDR3 DNA: TGTGCCACCAGCAGAGATTGGGGGGATTGGGGAGCTTTCTTT. Translating it yields CATSRDWGDWGAFF.

The V gene is TRBV3-1 (or the pseudogene TRBV3-2), the J gene TRBJ2-4, with 11 bases fitting TRBD2. In germline, CDR1 is LGHDT, CDR2 YNNKEL (reference sequence). The CDR3 runs 20 residues. V lost 1 base, J lost 2 bases, and 13 bases stayed unmatched. The CDR3: CASSQAQLAGVVTSKNIQYF. CDR3 sequence (DNA): TGTGCCAGCAGCCAAGCCCAACTAGCGGGAGTGGTTACCTCCAAAAACATTCAGTACTTC.

The rearrangement links TRBV10-3 to TRBJ1-1; 7 nucleotides line up with TRBD1. V was pared by 0 bases and J by 1 base, with 5 bases of the junction left unmatched. Per germline, CDR1 ENHRY and CDR2 SYGVKD. This CDR3 region has 16 residues. This CDR3 is CAISESERGPNTEAFF. The CDR3 DNA sequence: TGTGCCATCAGTGAGTCGGAAAGGGGGCCGAACACTGAAGCTTTCTTT.

The chain uses TRBV14 and TRBJ1-2; tentatively, D is TRBD1 (5 bases). V was pared by 0 bases and J by 8 bases, with 10 bases between. In germline, CDR1 is SGHDN, CDR2 FVKESK. The CDR3 has 13 amino acids. CDR3 residues: CASSQDRRGGYTF. In DNA form, the CDR3 reads TGTGCCAGCAGCCAAGATAGGCGGGGGGGCTACACCTTC.

This clone is a singleton in its sample. The chain employs TRBV9 and TRBJ2-5, with D possibly being TRBD1 (5 bases). The CDR3 spans 14 residues. V was cut by 0 bases and J by 3 bases, with 9 bases left in between. Germline loops: CDR1 SGDLS, CDR2 YYNGEE. The DNA of the CDR3 is TGTGCCAGCAGCGTAGATATCAGGGAAGAGACCCAGTACTTC. This gives the protein CASSVDIREETQYF.

The V and J genes are TRBV10-2 and TRBJ1-5; 7 positions match TRBD1. The junction had 1 base not matched to a gene; V was cut back by 5 bases and J by 6 bases. The length of the CDR3 is 12 residues. Germline-derived CDR1 and CDR2 are WSHSY and SAAADI. CDR3 sequence (DNA): TGCGCCAGCAGTCAGGGGGGTCAGCCCCAGCATTTT. The encoded protein is CASSQGGQPQHF.

The rearrangement links TRBV19 to TRBJ1-2; D perhaps matches TRBD1 (5 bases). The CDR3 extends over 15 amino acids. Germline V gene lookup returns CDR1 LNHDA and CDR2 SQIVND (reference sequence). The V end was cut by 8 bases, the J end by 3 bases, with 19 bases between. The CDR3 DNA reads TGTGCCAGTTCCGCCGGCAGGGCAAATCACTATGGCTACACCTTC. It codes for CASSAGRANHYGYTF.